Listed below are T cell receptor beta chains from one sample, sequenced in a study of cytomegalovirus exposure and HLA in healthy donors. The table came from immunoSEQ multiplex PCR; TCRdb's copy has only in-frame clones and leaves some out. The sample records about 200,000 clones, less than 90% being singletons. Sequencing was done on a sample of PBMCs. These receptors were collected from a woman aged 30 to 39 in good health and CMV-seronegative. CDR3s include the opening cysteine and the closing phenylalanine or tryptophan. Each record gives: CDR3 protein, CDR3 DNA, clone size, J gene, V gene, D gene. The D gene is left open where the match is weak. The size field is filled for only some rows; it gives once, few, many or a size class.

CDR3 protein: CASSFGRSSYNEQFF; CDR3 DNA: TGTGCCAGCAGCTTTGGTAGGAGCTCCTACAATGAGCAGTTCTTC; clone size: .; J gene: TRBJ2-1; V gene: TRBV7-2; D gene: .
CDR3 protein: CASSRRQGQDEQYF; CDR3 DNA: TGCGCCAGCAGCCGAAGACAGGGACAGGACGAGCAGTACTTC; clone size: .; J gene: TRBJ2-7; V gene: TRBV5-1; D gene: TRBD1
CDR3 protein: CASSWGPGGELFF; CDR3 DNA: TGCGCCAGCAGCTGGGGCCCTGGCGGGGAGCTGTTTTTT; clone size: .; J gene: TRBJ2-2; V gene: TRBV5-1; D gene: .
CDR3 protein: CASSLRTASYGYTF; CDR3 DNA: TGCGCCAGCAGCCTCAGGACAGCCTCTTATGGCTACACCTTC; clone size: .; J gene: TRBJ1-2; V gene: TRBV5-1; D gene: .
CDR3 protein: CASSLAPGQGAYGYTF; CDR3 DNA: TGCGCCAGCAGCTTGGCCCCAGGACAGGGGGCTTACGGCTACACCTTC; clone size: .; J gene: TRBJ1-2; V gene: TRBV5-1; D gene: TRBD1
CDR3 protein: CASSESRLAGGTGELFF; CDR3 DNA: TGTGCCAGCAGTGAATCCAGACTAGCGGGGGGGACCGGGGAGCTGTTTTTT; clone size: .; J gene: TRBJ2-2; V gene: TRBV6-1; D gene: TRBD2
CDR3 protein: CASSYIAGRLTDTQYF; CDR3 DNA: TGTGCCAGCAGTTATATAGCGGGGAGGCTGACAGATACGCAGTATTTT; clone size: .; J gene: TRBJ2-3; V gene: TRBV28; D gene: TRBD2
CDR3 protein: CASSLDREVHTQYF; CDR3 DNA: TGTGCCAGCAGCTTAGACCGGGAGGTGCATACGCAGTATTTT; clone size: .; J gene: TRBJ2-3; V gene: TRBV11-2; D gene: TRBD2
CDR3 protein: CASSFQTNTGELFF; CDR3 DNA: TGTGCCAGCAGTTTCCAGACGAACACCGGGGAGCTGTTTTTT; clone size: .; J gene: TRBJ2-2; V gene: TRBV28; D gene: .
CDR3 protein: CASSETRGNYGYTF; CDR3 DNA: TGTGCCAGCAGTGAAACGAGGGGGAACTATGGCTACACCTTC; clone size: .; J gene: TRBJ1-2; V gene: TRBV2; D gene: .
CDR3 protein: CASSEAPLGVRDTQYF; CDR3 DNA: TGTGCCAGCAGTGAAGCGCCCCTAGGGGTTAGGGATACGCAGTATTTT; clone size: .; J gene: TRBJ2-3; V gene: TRBV6-1; D gene: .
CDR3 protein: CASSYRGEIYEQYF; CDR3 DNA: TGTGCCAGCAGTTACAGGGGCGAGATCTACGAGCAGTACTTC; clone size: once; J gene: TRBJ2-7; V gene: TRBV28; D gene: TRBD1
CDR3 protein: CASSFTTGIVMYF; CDR3 DNA: TGTGCCAGCAGCTTCACGACAGGGATCGTAATGTACTTC; clone size: .; J gene: TRBJ2-7; V gene: TRBV5-8; D gene: TRBD1
CDR3 protein: CSVTTGMAYEQYF; CDR3 DNA: TGCAGCGTTACGACAGGGATGGCCTACGAGCAGTACTTC; clone size: .; J gene: TRBJ2-7; V gene: TRBV29-1; D gene: TRBD1
CDR3 protein: CASSLSGPRETQYF; CDR3 DNA: TGTGCCAGCAGTTTATCAGGTCCCCGGGAGACCCAGTACTTC; clone size: .; J gene: TRBJ2-5; V gene: TRBV28; D gene: .
CDR3 protein: CASRTGAHEQYF; CDR3 DNA: TGTGCCAGCAGAACAGGGGCCCACGAGCAGTACTTC; clone size: .; J gene: TRBJ2-7; V gene: TRBV6-5; D gene: TRBD1
CDR3 protein: CASSEGAGDGAQPQHF; CDR3 DNA: TGTGCCAGCAGTGAGGGAGCAGGGGACGGAGCTCAGCCCCAGCATTTT; clone size: .; J gene: TRBJ1-5; V gene: TRBV25-1; D gene: .
CDR3 protein: CATSRVGGRAGDTQYF; CDR3 DNA: TGTGCCACCAGCAGAGTAGGCGGGAGGGCCGGGGATACGCAGTATTTT; clone size: once; J gene: TRBJ2-3; V gene: TRBV15; D gene: TRBD2
CDR3 protein: CASSARYRVTGAYEQYF; CDR3 DNA: TGTGCCAGCAGCGCAAGATACAGGGTGACAGGCGCCTACGAGCAGTACTTC; clone size: .; J gene: TRBJ2-7; V gene: TRBV2; D gene: .
CDR3 protein: CSVQTGGNTEAFF; CDR3 DNA: TGCAGCGTCCAGACAGGGGGAAACACTGAAGCTTTCTTT; clone size: .; J gene: TRBJ1-1; V gene: TRBV29-1; D gene: TRBD1
CDR3 protein: CASSAGLAGGFLQETQYF; CDR3 DNA: TGCGCCAGCAGCGCCGGACTAGCGGGGGGATTTCTCCAAGAGACCCAGTACTTC; clone size: .; J gene: TRBJ2-5; V gene: TRBV5-1; D gene: TRBD2
CDR3 protein: CSVCPGHARTEAFF; CDR3 DNA: TGCAGCGTTTGTCCGGGACACGCGAGGACTGAAGCTTTCTTT; clone size: .; J gene: TRBJ1-1; V gene: TRBV29-1; D gene: .
CDR3 protein: CASSEVGGETEAFF; CDR3 DNA: TGTGCCAGCAGTGAAGTGGGGGGAGAGACTGAAGCTTTCTTT; clone size: .; J gene: TRBJ1-1; V gene: TRBV6-1; D gene: .
CDR3 protein: CASTPGTGNVEQYF; CDR3 DNA: TGTGCCAGCACCCCCGGGACAGGGAATGTAGAGCAGTACTTC; clone size: .; J gene: TRBJ2-7; V gene: TRBV28; D gene: TRBD1
CDR3 protein: CASTKGHGDYGYTF; CDR3 DNA: TGTGCCAGCACTAAGGGCCACGGGGACTATGGCTACACCTTC; clone size: .; J gene: TRBJ1-2; V gene: TRBV28; D gene: .
CDR3 protein: CASSPSSGQVTGELFF; CDR3 DNA: TGTGCCAGCAGCCCCTCCTCGGGACAGGTCACCGGGGAGCTGTTTTTT; clone size: .; J gene: TRBJ2-2; V gene: TRBV7-3; D gene: TRBD1
CDR3 protein: CASSPGQGF; CDR3 DNA: TGTGCCAGCAGCCCCGGACAGGGTTTT; clone size: .; J gene: TRBJ1-1; V gene: TRBV5-5; D gene: TRBD1
CDR3 protein: CASRQRRGNTEAFF; CDR3 DNA: TGTGCAAGTCGCCAAAGACGGGGGAACACTGAAGCTTTCTTT; clone size: .; J gene: TRBJ1-1; V gene: TRBV12-2; D gene: .
CDR3 protein: CASSIGQGFSDTQYF; CDR3 DNA: TGTGCCAGTAGTATCGGACAGGGCTTTTCAGATACGCAGTATTTT; clone size: .; J gene: TRBJ2-3; V gene: TRBV19; D gene: TRBD1
CDR3 protein: CASSEALLADPRNEQFF; CDR3 DNA: TGTGCCAGCAGTGAAGCTTTACTAGCGGACCCGCGCAATGAGCAGTTCTTC; clone size: .; J gene: TRBJ2-1; V gene: TRBV6-1; D gene: TRBD2
CDR3 protein: CASSVRTGDLEAFF; CDR3 DNA: TGTGCCAGCAGTGTCAGGACAGGAGACTTAGAAGCTTTCTTT; clone size: .; J gene: TRBJ1-1; V gene: TRBV2; D gene: TRBD1
CDR3 protein: CASSLEGRGYEQYF; CDR3 DNA: TGTGCCAGCAGTTTAGAGGGCAGGGGCTACGAGCAGTACTTC; clone size: .; J gene: TRBJ2-7; V gene: TRBV28; D gene: .
CDR3 protein: CASSQDHSAGGKYEQYF; CDR3 DNA: TGTGCCAGCAGCCAAGATCACTCAGCGGGAGGGAAGTACGAGCAGTACTTC; clone size: .; J gene: TRBJ2-7; V gene: TRBV4-2; D gene: TRBD2